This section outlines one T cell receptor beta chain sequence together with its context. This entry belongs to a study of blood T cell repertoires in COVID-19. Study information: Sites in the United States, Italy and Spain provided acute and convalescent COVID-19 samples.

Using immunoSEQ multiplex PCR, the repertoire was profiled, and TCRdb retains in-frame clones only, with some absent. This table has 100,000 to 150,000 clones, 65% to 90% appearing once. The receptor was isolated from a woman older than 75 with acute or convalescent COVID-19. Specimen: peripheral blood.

CDR3: CASLHQGTYQETQYF. Here the CDR3 DNA reads TGTGCCAGCCTTCACCAGGGGACCTACCAAGAGACCCAGTACTTC. V is TRBV19 and J is TRBJ2-5; possibly TRBD1 for D (6 bases). Between the trimmed V and J ends, which lost 9 bases and 0 bases, there was a span of 17 bases. This CDR3 contains 15 residues. CDR1 is LNHDA, CDR2 SQIVND, per germline (reference sequence).